This T cell receptor beta chain was observed in a study of human T cells and chemical hapten exposure (dated by TCRdb to 2020 to 2022). In terms of the full investigation: For sensitization, 2% DPC in acetone was applied to a roughly 2 cm by roughly 2 cm area of upper inner arm skin. Throughout the roughly 26-week study period, patients were also given weekly therapeutic DPC doses on the scalp. Patch testing was done on the upper back using Finn chambers containing 0.01% DPC, and results were scored after 6 days according to International Contact Dermatitis Research Group standards. The patient cohort, mostly female, included alopecia areata with under or over 50% scalp involvement, alopecia totalis and alopecia universalis. The libraries were sequenced as a pool, and the TCR yield per sample differed mostly because of small variations in library volumes within the pool. This study followed changes in the peripheral blood TCR repertoire in vivo during primary and secondary sensitization of alopecia patients to the hapten diphenylcyclopropenone (DPC). Blood samples were taken from patients before sensitization (week 0) and at 2, 6 and about 24 weeks after DPC sensitization. Blood for TCR sequencing was provided by twenty-nine alopecia patients at one to four time points (pre-sensitization, 2, 6 and 24 weeks).

The germline V gene encodes CDR1 ENHRY and CDR2 SYGVKD. The cysteine opens and the phenylalanine closes a CDR3 of 17 amino acids. Only the CDR3 part of the read is kept: 51 bases, read in frame from the first base. V lost 3 bases and J lost 6 bases, and the count of bases not matched to a germline gene is 8. Overall study results and their limits: Repeated subsampling changed both the strength of the expansion versus patch-test correlation and the threshold at which that correlation became significant. No change with DPC sensitization was found in the number of TCRs above 1 in 1000 frequency, and no evidence of global repertoire structure alterations was found. Compared with pre-sensitization or healthy control sets, expanded TCRs formed significantly more large CDR3 similarity clusters, which is consistent with antigen-driven responses. All patients had alopecia, a presumed autoimmune disease, so their immune response might differ from that of healthy individuals. Patch test score correlated positively with the number of PT1 expanded TCRs, reaching significance at thresholds 8, 16 and 32 but not at 4.

About this clonotype: This clone's antigen is unknown. Nothing much larger sits one base from this clone, and base qualities are not available.

Receptor libraries were prepared by RACE. TCRdb records NextSeq 500 as the sequencer. During library preparation, unique molecular identifiers were attached to individual cDNA molecules so that TCRs could be counted in a quantitative, reproducible way. From each blood RNA sample, both TCR alpha and TCR beta chains were sequenced. Per the source publication's procedure: A median of about 100,000 TCRs per sample was observed, with a range of roughly 20,000 to 700,000. V, J and CDR3 annotation of the TCR reads was carried out using the Decombinator software suite. For PS versus PT1 abundance plots, all samples were subsampled to the same number of TCRs (28,000). TCRs were defined as expanded if absent before sensitization and observed at least eight times at the 2-week time point. The public reads were reanalyzed by TCRdb: fastp trimming at Q25, MiXCR alignment, in-frame beta chains only. Each CDR3 protein gets just one entry, which takes the most common genes and DNA from the rows behind it. The V and J calls and clone size are TCRdb's, not the authors'. This sample comprises some 200,000 distinct CDR3 sequences, almost 30% of them detected only once. 2.5% to 3.5% of the sample comes from the top ten.

What the time point label conveys for this sample: pre-sensitization, week 0. The sample's treatment or condition label is to be understood as: therapeutic diphenylcyclopropenone sensitization with weekly scalp DPC. At every patch-test visit, the blood draw took place before the patch test was put on. To be eligible, patients had to be aged 18 to 70, diagnosed with alopecia and judged suitable for DPC therapy, while pregnant patients were excluded. Total RNA was isolated from unfractionated whole blood collected in Tempus Blood RNA tubes. The rearranged segments are TRBV10-3 and TRBJ2-1; 13 central nucleotides agree with TRBD2. The receptor was derived from a woman aged 25 to 39 with alopecia areata. Some clones in this sample may be carry-over from other donors' samples. The material was whole blood, obtained in connection with sensitization to the hapten diphenylcyclopropenone (DPC). The DNA reads TGTGCCATCAGTGAAGGGACTAGCGGGATTCCCCCCAATGAGCAGTTCTTC. Translated, it reads CAISEGTSGIPPNEQFF.